Below are 10 T cell receptor beta chains sequenced from a single sample in a study of identical twins. TCRdb passed the 5' RACE reads through MiXCR, listing each CDR3 protein once. The top ten hold approximately 0.25% of the sample, which has 1.5 million to 2 million distinct CDR3 sequences, roughly 35% seen once. Sample: cord blood. The receptor set was obtained from a newborn girl in good health.

J is TRBJ1-1 and V is TRBV28, with a possible D match to TRBD1 (5 bases). The CDR3 is made up of 17 amino acids. CDR1 MDHEN and CDR2 SYDVKM come from the germline V gene. Trimming cost V 7 bases and J 1 base, with 22 bases left between them. CDR3 protein: CASTSGTHTAANTEAFF. As DNA, the CDR3 is TGTGCCAGCACCTCCGGGACGCACACCGCGGCGAACACTGAAGCTTTCTTT.

The chain carries TRBV19 and TRBJ2-3; D uncertain. Per the germline V gene, CDR1 is LNHDA and CDR2 is SQIVND (reference sequence). The V end lost 1 base, the J end lost 3 bases, and 5 bases lay between the germline ends. There are 13 residues in the CDR3. The CDR3 coding sequence is TGTGCCAGTAGTATAGTCGGGACAGATACGCAGTATTTT. This sequence encodes CASSIVGTDTQYF.

This clonotype occurred many times. The chain has TRBV4-2 and TRBJ2-4; D perhaps matches TRBD1 (5 bases). Between the trimmed V and J ends, which lost 0 bases and 6 bases, there was a span of 15 bases. Looked up from germline, CDR1 is LGHNA and CDR2 is YNFKEQ. The CDR3 consists of 16 residues. In DNA form, the CDR3 reads TGTGCCAGCAGCCAAGAATGGGGCAGGGTGGCAAACATTCAGTACTTC. It encodes CASSQEWGRVANIQYF.

The DNA for the CDR3 is TGTGCCAGCACCCTCTTTAGCGGGGGGGCGAATGAGCAGTTCTTC. It codes for CASTLFSGGANEQFF. The genes are TRBV12-3 or TRBV12-4 and TRBJ2-1, with 11 bases matching TRBD2. V shed 7 bases, J shed 7 bases, and the junction held 9 bases outside the gene matches. The CDR3 totals 15 residues.

The chain has TRBV20-1 and TRBJ1-1; D gene ambiguous. CDR3 length equals 15 residues. Deletions cut 3 bases from V and 4 bases from J, with 18 bases between. CDR1 and CDR2 from the germline V gene are DFQATT and SNEGSKA (reference sequence). CDR3 in amino acids: CSARDGLLGGTEAFF. The CDR3 bases are TGCAGTGCTAGGGACGGACTCCTAGGAGGCACTGAAGCTTTCTTT.

This clonotype was observed a handful of times. The chain joins TRBV20-1 to TRBJ1-6, with D maybe TRBD1 (6 bases). CDR3 size: 16 residues. V lost 0 bases, J lost 3 bases, and 12 bases lay in between. In germline, CDR1 is DFQATT, CDR2 SNEGSKA (reference sequence). CDR3 residues: CSARDLGGYYNSPLHF. The CDR3 nucleotides are TGCAGTGCTAGAGATCTGGGGGGCTACTATAATTCACCCCTCCACTTT.

The chain combines TRBV7-9 with TRBJ1-4; D is perhaps TRBD1 (6 bases). The germline gives CDR1 SEHNR, CDR2 FQNEAQ (reference sequence). Deletions cut 3 bases from V and 2 bases from J, with 10 bases between. This CDR3 is built from 15 residues. This chain's CDR3 is CASSFWTATNEKLFF. CDR3 coding DNA: TGTGCCAGCAGCTTTTGGACAGCGACTAATGAAAAACTGTTTTTT.

The CDR3 loop reads CASSFLGGQGYNEQFF. CDR3 in DNA: TGCGCCAGCAGCTTCCTCGGGGGACAGGGTTACAATGAGCAGTTCTTC. V usage is TRBV5-1 and J usage is TRBJ2-1; 9 nucleotides align to TRBD1. Germline V gene lookup returns CDR1 SGHRS and CDR2 YFSETQ. The trim removed 2 bases at V and 4 bases at J, leaving 7 bases unmatched. This CDR3 has 16 residues. Together with reference TRBV5-1 and TRBJ2-1, the CDR3 gives the full variable domain: KAGVTQTPRYLIKTRGQQVTLSCSPISGHRSVSWYQQTPGQGLQFLFEYFSETQRNKGNFPGRFSGRQFSNSRSEMNVSTLELGDSALYLCASSFLGGQGYNEQFFGPGTRLTVL.

V is TRBV20-1 and J is TRBJ2-7; D gene ambiguous. Germline CDR1 reads DFQATT; CDR2 reads SNEGSKA (reference sequence). The CDR3 is 12 amino acids. Trimming took off 5 bases at V and 5 bases at J, with 13 bases between the two ends. CDR3 in amino acids: CSARLSRNEQYF. CDR3 coding DNA: TGCAGTGCTCGCCTCAGCAGGAACGAGCAGTACTTC.

This clonotype has only a few counts. The rearrangement joins TRBV29-1 to TRBJ2-4; D perhaps matches TRBD1 (6 bases). Near its end, the DNA agrees better with TRBJ2-7, so the J call may be wrong. Germline V gene lookup returns CDR1 SQVTM and CDR2 ANQGSEA. This CDR3 is built from 13 residues. CDR3: CSVEAVQGSEQYF. CDR3 nucleotides: TGCAGCGTTGAAGCCGTCCAGGGGAGCGAGCAGTACTTC.